The sequence of this TCR beta chain was determined in a study of T cells in Graves' hyperthyroidism and ophthalmopathy. Overall study context: Peripheral blood draws took place at initial diagnosis, ahead of any treatment.

Diagnosis rested on symptoms, serum thyroxine and TRAb, thyroid ultrasound, and orbital computed tomography. The PBMCs were sourced from fresh peripheral blood (more than 9 ml). Template material for amplifying TCR beta CDR3 regions consisted of RNA transcripts. Researchers ran a first-round RT-PCR on the TCR CDR3 using the HTBI primer set. TCRdb fed the multiplex PCR reads into MiXCR, producing one record per CDR3 protein. This repertoire shows roughly 570,000 distinct CDR3 sequences, less than 20% found once; its top ten account for around 7.3%. Ten or more counts support this clonotype. The material sequenced was blood. The clonotype comes from a woman aged 25 to 39 with Graves' hyperthyroidism.

Written as DNA, the CDR3 is TGTGCTACGAGAGATCTCTATGGCTACACCTTC. Encoded protein: CATRDLYGYTF. The V call is TRBV9, the J call TRBJ1-2; D gene unclear. The CDR3 sequence is 11 residues long. CDR1 is SGDLS and CDR2 is YYNGEE in the germline V gene.